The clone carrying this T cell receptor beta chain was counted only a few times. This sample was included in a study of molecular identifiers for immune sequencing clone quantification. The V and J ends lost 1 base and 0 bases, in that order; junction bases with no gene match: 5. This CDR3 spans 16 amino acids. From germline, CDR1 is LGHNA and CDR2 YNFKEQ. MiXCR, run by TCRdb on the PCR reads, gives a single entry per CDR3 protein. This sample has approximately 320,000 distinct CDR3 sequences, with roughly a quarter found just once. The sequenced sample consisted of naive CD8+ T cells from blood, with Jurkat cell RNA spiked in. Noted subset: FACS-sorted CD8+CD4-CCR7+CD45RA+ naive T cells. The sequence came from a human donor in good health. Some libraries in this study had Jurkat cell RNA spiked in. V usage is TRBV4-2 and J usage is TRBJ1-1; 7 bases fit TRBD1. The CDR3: CASSQGTGALNTEAFF. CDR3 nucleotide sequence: TGTGCCAGCAGCCAAGGGACAGGCGCTTTGAACACTGAAGCTTTCTTT.